This is a list of T cell receptor beta chains from one sample in a study of PD-L1 blockade in urothelial cancer. Clones were sequenced by immunoSEQ multiplex PCR, and TCRdb holds only the in-frame ones, with some missing. The sample includes roughly 120,000 clones, less than 85% of them seen just once. This specimen was PBMCs, taken around atezolizumab (anti-PD-L1) treatment. The receptors come from a man aged 50 to 59 with urothelial cancer. Each CDR3 is given with its conserved first and last residue. D genes are given only for firm matches. Size is stated for part of the rows, as once, few or many counts, or as a class when the clone is expanded.

V: TRBV29-1; size: few; J: TRBJ1-1; D: -; CDR3: CSVVRSTEAFF; DNA: TGCAGCGTTGTCCGGTCAACTGAAGCTTTCTTT
V: TRBV18; size: -; J: TRBJ1-4; D: -; CDR3: CASSPGHNNEKLFF; DNA: TGTGCCAGCTCACCAGGACATAATAATGAAAAACTGTTTTTT
V: TRBV6-7; size: once; J: TRBJ2-7; D: -; CDR3: CASSYSHTYEQYF; DNA: TGTGCCAGCAGTTACTCTCACACCTACGAGCAGTACTTC
V: TRBV2; size: -; J: TRBJ2-1; D: TRBD1; CDR3: CASNDRATHINEQFF; DNA: TGTGCCAGCAACGACAGGGCCACGCATATTAATGAGCAGTTCTTC
V: TRBV27; size: -; J: TRBJ2-3; D: -; CDR3: CASSPRHTASDTQYF; DNA: TGTGCCAGCAGTCCGCGACATACTGCGTCGGATACGCAGTATTTT
V: TRBV9; size: once; J: TRBJ1-5; D: TRBD1; CDR3: CASSLRYRGRRNQPQHF; DNA: TGTGCCAGCAGCTTACGATACAGGGGGCGCCGCAATCAGCCCCAGCATTTT
V: TRBV4-2; size: once; J: TRBJ1-6; D: TRBD1; CDR3: CASSQGRDRGRSPLHF; DNA: TGTGCCAGCAGCCAGGGGAGGGACAGGGGGAGGTCACCCCTCCACTTT
V: TRBV13; size: -; J: TRBJ1-3; D: -; CDR3: CASSRGSSSGNTIYF; DNA: TGTGCCAGCAGCAGGGGCAGCAGCTCTGGAAACACCATATATTTT
V: TRBV18; size: -; J: TRBJ2-7; D: TRBD1; CDR3: CASSLTGAHEQYF; DNA: TGTGCCAGCTCACTTACAGGGGCCCACGAGCAGTACTTC
V: TRBV6-4; size: -; J: TRBJ2-3; D: -; CDR3: CASRNGERGTDTQYF; DNA: TGTGCCAGCAGAAACGGGGAGCGGGGCACAGATACGCAGTATTTT
V: TRBV18; size: -; J: TRBJ2-3; D: TRBD2; CDR3: CASSPGTRGPDTQYF; DNA: TGTGCCAGCTCACCAGGGACTAGGGGACCTGATACGCAGTATTTT
V: TRBV19; size: -; J: TRBJ2-1; D: TRBD2; CDR3: CASTKDGTSSYNEQFF; DNA: TGTGCCAGTACCAAAGATGGGACTAGCAGCTACAATGAGCAGTTCTTC
V: TRBV7-9; size: few; J: TRBJ2-1; D: -; CDR3: CASSAFNNNEQFF; DNA: TGTGCCAGCAGCGCGTTTAATAACAATGAGCAGTTCTTC
V: TRBV5-6; size: once; J: TRBJ2-7; D: TRBD1; CDR3: CASSYTLGTGLVEQYF; DNA: TGTGCCAGCAGTTATACTCTCGGGACAGGCTTAGTCGAGCAGTACTTC
V: TRBV2; size: -; J: TRBJ1-4; D: -; CDR3: CASSELIPGMFF; DNA: TGTGCCAGCAGTGAATTGATCCCAGGAATGTTTTTT
V: TRBV28; size: many; J: TRBJ1-2; D: -; CDR3: CASRSGTNYGYTF; DNA: TGTGCCAGCAGGTCCGGGACTAACTATGGCTACACCTTC
V: TRBV11-3; size: few; J: TRBJ2-1; D: -; CDR3: CASSLGVGPGDNEQFF; DNA: TGTGCCAGCAGCTTAGGAGTGGGACCAGGGGACAATGAGCAGTTCTTC
V: TRBV5-4; size: -; J: TRBJ1-2; D: TRBD1; CDR3: CASTDRGSFGYTF; DNA: TGTGCCAGCACAGACAGGGGCAGCTTTGGCTACACCTTC
V: TRBV28; size: -; J: TRBJ2-7; D: TRBD2; CDR3: CASIAGVSPYEQYF; DNA: TGTGCCAGCATAGCGGGAGTTTCCCCCTACGAGCAGTACTTC
V: TRBV5-4; size: once; J: TRBJ2-4; D: -; CDR3: CASSPTSTAGDIQYF; DNA: TGTGCCAGCAGCCCAACGTCCACGGCCGGGGACATTCAGTACTTC
V: TRBV14; size: -; J: TRBJ2-1; D: TRBD2; CDR3: CASSHLAEGGNEQFF; DNA: TGTGCCAGCAGCCATCTAGCGGAAGGTGGGAATGAGCAGTTCTTC
V: TRBV27; size: -; J: TRBJ1-6; D: TRBD1; CDR3: CASSLGQGLGSPLHF; DNA: TGTGCCAGCAGTTTAGGACAGGGTCTCGGTTCACCCCTCCACTTT
V: TRBV6-5; size: -; J: TRBJ1-2; D: -; CDR3: CASSFRLNTYGYTF; DNA: TGTGCCAGCAGTTTTCGACTGAATACTTATGGCTACACCTTC
V: TRBV7-9; size: once; J: TRBJ1-1; D: TRBD1; CDR3: CASSLGTGNMNTEAFF; DNA: TGTGCCAGCAGCTTAGGGACAGGGAATATGAACACTGAAGCTTTCTTT
V: TRBV19; size: -; J: TRBJ1-5; D: -; CDR3: CASSIDRGGFQPQHF; DNA: TGTGCCAGTAGTATAGACAGGGGAGGGTTTCAGCCCCAGCATTTT
V: TRBV2; size: -; J: TRBJ1-6; D: -; CDR3: CASSEYPGNGSPLHF; DNA: TGTGCCAGCAGTGAATACCCAGGGAACGGTTCACCCCTCCACTTT
V: TRBV5-6; size: -; J: TRBJ2-5; D: -; CDR3: CASIKIAEETQYF; DNA: TGTGCCAGCATTAAAATTGCGGAAGAGACCCAGTACTTC
V: TRBV28; size: -; J: TRBJ2-3; D: TRBD1; CDR3: CASSTTGATDTQYF; DNA: TGTGCCAGCAGTACTACAGGGGCCACAGATACGCAGTATTTT
V: TRBV4-1; size: -; J: TRBJ2-1; D: TRBD1; CDR3: CASSHDPGQGSEQFF; DNA: TGCGCCAGCAGCCACGACCCGGGACAGGGGTCTGAGCAGTTCTTC
V: TRBV7-9; size: once; J: TRBJ1-2; D: TRBD1; CDR3: CASSTPGQDNYGYTF; DNA: TGTGCCAGCAGCACCCCCGGACAGGACAACTATGGCTACACCTTC
V: TRBV18; size: -; J: TRBJ2-7; D: -; CDR3: CASSPPDSYEQYF; DNA: TGTGCCAGCTCACCACCGGACAGCTACGAGCAGTACTTC
V: TRBV9; size: -; J: TRBJ2-7; D: TRBD2; CDR3: CASSISGTSDYEQYF; DNA: TGTGCCAGCAGCATATCCGGGACTAGCGACTACGAGCAGTACTTC
V: TRBV19; size: -; J: TRBJ1-5; D: -; CDR3: CASSIGAGRSNQPQHF; DNA: TGTGCCAGTAGTATAGGGGCAGGTCGTAGCAATCAGCCCCAGCATTTT
V: TRBV6-6; size: -; J: TRBJ1-1; D: -; CDR3: CASRSGETEAFF; DNA: TGTGCCAGCAGATCAGGGGAAACTGAAGCTTTCTTT
V: TRBV4-1; size: -; J: TRBJ2-6; D: -; CDR3: CASSQDPGIVVTSGANVLTF; DNA: TGCGCCAGCAGCCAAGATCCCGGGATCGTTGTAACCTCTGGGGCCAACGTCCTGACTTTC
V: TRBV5-1; size: -; J: TRBJ2-7; D: -; CDR3: CASSTRLGSSYEQYF; DNA: TGCGCCAGCAGCACCCGACTGGGGAGCTCCTACGAGCAGTACTTC
V: TRBV28; size: -; J: TRBJ2-6; D: -; CDR3: CASSPYRWDSGANVLTF; DNA: TGTGCCAGCAGTCCGTACAGGTGGGACTCTGGGGCCAACGTCCTGACTTTC